This T cell receptor (beta chain) was sequenced in a study of CD4 T cells in relation to SARS-CoV-2 and coronaviruses. The germline gives CDR1 SGHRS, CDR2 YFSETQ. Trimming removed 5 bases from V and 4 bases from J; junction bases left unmatched: 6. The CDR3 loop spans 16 amino acids. CD4+ T cells from unexposed donors were obtained before the COVID-19 pandemic (2011-2018). As for this clone: What it binds is unknown.

Uncultured naive and memory CD4+ T cells supplied DNA for deep TCR-beta sequencing. Sequencing was performed with immunoSEQ multiplex PCR; in TCRdb, only in-frame clones are kept and a portion is missing. In the table there are around 69,000 clones, less than 95% of which are singletons. Study-wide points: Crossreactivity was assessed only for spike protein, not other viral proteins.

The sample was naive CD4+ T cells from PBMCs. Subset in this sample: naive CD4+ T cells isolated by negative enrichment. V usage is TRBV5-1 and J usage is TRBJ2-1; 13 nucleotides agree with TRBD2. This sequence was found in a human donor in good health. The CDR3 nucleotides read TGCGCCAGCAGGGGGGGGACTAGCGGGACGTACAATGAGCAGTTCTTC. This sequence encodes CASRGGTSGTYNEQFF.